Shown below are 22 T cell receptor beta chains from a single sample sequenced in a study of T-cell reconstitution after alpha-beta-depleted transplantation in children. TCRbeta library preparation incorporated unique molecular identifiers. TCRdb re-analysed the PCR reads in MiXCR, keeping a single row per CDR3 protein. The data contain about 440,000 distinct CDR3 sequences, 43% of them singletons. Material: PBMCs, obtained before TCRalphabeta/CD19-depleted stem cell transplant. The source of these receptors is a girl aged 2 to 10 with aplastic anemia, due to receive a stem cell transplant.

The rearrangement links TRBV20-1 to TRBJ1-5, with 7 bases lining up with TRBD1. The germline V gene encodes CDR1 DFQATT and CDR2 SNEGSKA (reference sequence). Germline trimming cut 4 bases from V and 4 bases from J; bases unmatched to any gene: 10. There are 15 residues in the CDR3. CDR3 sequence: CSAIPGQAINQPQHF. The DNA of the CDR3 is TGCAGTGCTATTCCCGGACAGGCGATAAATCAGCCCCAGCATTTT.

The chain joins TRBV28 to TRBJ1-4, with D tentatively TRBD1 (5 bases). This CDR3 is built from 17 residues. V was shortened by 3 bases and J by 1 base, with 15 bases between the two germline ends. CDR1 is MDHEN, CDR2 SYDVKM, per germline. CDR3 coding DNA: TGTGCCAGCAGTTTCAGGGACGGAGTTGAAACTAATGAAAAACTGTTTTTT. This codes for CASSFRDGVETNEKLFF.

V gene TRBV12-5 combines with J gene TRBJ2-2; D is unresolved. The germline CDR1 and CDR2 sequences are LGHNT and FRNRAP. This CDR3 is 11 amino acids long. The CDR3 sequence is CACNFTGELFF. As DNA, the CDR3 is TGTGCCTGTAATTTTACCGGGGAGCTGTTTTTT.

In its sample, this clonotype was seen a few times. The V gene is TRBV7-9, the J gene TRBJ2-7; the D gene is possibly TRBD1 (6 bases). The CDR3 length is 14 residues. Germline loops: CDR1 SEHNR, CDR2 FQNEAQ (reference sequence). V lost 1 base, J lost 3 bases, and 10 bases lay in between. In DNA form, the CDR3 reads TGTGCCAGCAGCTTAGAGACAGGAATCTACGAGCAGTACTTC. As protein: CASSLETGIYEQYF.

This clonotype has a count of ten or more. The chain carries TRBV27 and TRBJ2-1; the D is unclear. Germline V gene sequence: CDR1 MNHEY, CDR2 SMNVEV (reference sequence). Trimming shortened V by 2 bases and J by 7 bases, and 9 bases separated the two germline ends. There are 13 residues in the CDR3. The CDR3: CASSLGFYNEQFF. CDR3 in DNA: TGTGCCAGCAGTTTAGGTTTTTATAATGAGCAGTTCTTC.

This clonotype has more than one count but fewer than ten. The CDR3, as DNA: TGCAGTGCTACCCCGAGGGGCTCAGACACCTTCCAAGAGACCCAGTACTTC. It specifies CSATPRGSDTFQETQYF. The chain recombines TRBV20-1 with TRBJ2-5; D is perhaps TRBD1 or TRBD2 (5 bases each). The germline V gene encodes CDR1 DFQATT and CDR2 SNEGSKA (reference sequence). The CDR3 has 17 amino acids. Trimming removed 4 bases from V and 1 base from J, with 22 bases in between.

This clonotype came up many times. The chain recombines TRBV6-6 with TRBJ1-1; D remains ambiguous. The length of the CDR3 is 12 residues. Germline lookup yields CDR1 MNHNY and CDR2 SVGAGI (reference sequence). Trimming took 4 bases from V and 2 from J, leaving 5 bases between them. The CDR3 here is CASSSQNTEAFF. The CDR3 bases are TGTGCCAGCAGTTCCCAAAACACTGAAGCTTTCTTT.

This clonotype came up a few times. This may be a read error, as it is one base from a much larger clone. The chain combines TRBV20-1 with TRBJ2-5; 10 positions agree with TRBD1. This CDR3 comprises 16 residues. CDR1 is DFQATT and CDR2 is SNEGSKA in the germline V gene (reference sequence). CDR3 loop: CCAPSEDRGSQETQYF. The DNA for the CDR3 is TGCTGTGCTCCAAGTGAGGACAGGGGGAGCCAAGAGACCCAGTACTTC.

The chain uses TRBV4-1 and TRBJ2-5; TRBD1 agrees at 7 bases. The V gene end was trimmed by 5 bases and the J gene end by 4 bases; junction bases not matched to a gene: 7. This CDR3 is 14 amino acids long. The germline CDR1 and CDR2 sequences are MGHRA and YSYEKL. The CDR3 loop reads CASSRQGGGETQYF. The CDR3, as DNA: TGCGCCAGCAGCAGACAGGGTGGAGGAGAGACCCAGTACTTC.

The genes are TRBV12-3 or TRBV12-4 and TRBJ1-3; tentatively, D is TRBD1 (5 bases). With 3 bases removed from V and 4 bases from J, the gap between germline ends came to 7 bases. This CDR3 region has 13 residues. CDR3 in amino acids: CASSFREGNTIYF. In nucleotides, the CDR3 is TGTGCCAGCAGTTTCAGGGAAGGAAACACCATATATTTT.

This clonotype was picked up many times. The chain couples TRBV7-9 to TRBJ2-5, with TRBD2 matching 15 bases. With V trimmed by 5 bases and J by 1 base, 2 bases remained unmatched. This CDR3 is 16 amino acids long. Germline V CDR1 and CDR2: SEHNR, FQNEAQ (reference sequence). CDR3 sequence: CASSGTSGRSQETQYF. CDR3 DNA: TGTGCCAGCAGCGGGACTAGCGGGAGGTCCCAAGAGACCCAGTACTTC.

The chain uses TRBV6-1 and TRBJ2-5; 9 bases fit TRBD1. This CDR3 is built from 15 residues. The germline V gene has CDR1 MNHNS and CDR2 SASEGT. The junction had 7 bases not matched to a gene; V was cut back by 6 bases and J by 2 bases. The DNA of the CDR3 is TGTGCCAGCAGAGATACGGGACAGGGTCAAGAGACCCAGTACTTC. This translates into CASRDTGQGQETQYF.

This clonotype was observed at least ten times. The V and J genes are TRBV5-1 and TRBJ1-1; 9 positions match TRBD1. The V gene's germline CDR1 is SGHRS and CDR2 YFSETQ. This CDR3 contains 16 residues. Germline trimming cut 0 bases from V and 6 bases from J; bases unmatched to any gene: 9. The CDR3 spells CASSLGRDRVWAEAFF. The CDR3 bases are TGCGCCAGCAGCTTGGGTAGGGACAGGGTTTGGGCTGAAGCTTTCTTT.

The chain is built from TRBV7-3 and TRBJ2-5; no firm D call. The CDR3 is 13 residues long. V dropped 4 bases and J dropped 1 base, with 7 bases sitting between them. Germline CDR1 and CDR2: SGHTA and FQGTGA. DNA for the CDR3: TGTGCCAGCAGCTGGTCCCCCCAAGAGACCCAGTACTTC. It yields the protein CASSWSPQETQYF.

This clonotype has a handful of counts. The chain links TRBV27 to TRBJ2-7, with D perhaps matching TRBD1 (6 bases). Trimming removed 6 bases from V and 2 bases from J, with 14 bases in between. The CDR3 contains 14 residues. In germline, CDR1 is MNHEY, CDR2 SMNVEV (reference sequence). CDR3 amino acids: CASRRTGLTYEQYF. The CDR3 DNA reads TGTGCCAGCAGGCGTACAGGGTTAACCTACGAGCAGTACTTC.

The genes are TRBV6-2 or TRBV6-3 and TRBJ1-5; 7 positions agree with TRBD1. Looked up from germline, CDR1 is MNHEY and CDR2 is SVGEGT. The CDR3 length is 15 residues. V dropped 6 bases and J dropped 5; count of bases not matched to a gene: 10. The CDR3 is CASSSTGVPHQPQHF. DNA for the CDR3: TGTGCCAGCAGCTCTACAGGGGTTCCACATCAGCCCCAGCATTTT.

The V gene is TRBV6-1, the J gene TRBJ1-4; no definite D call. CDR3 size: 13 residues. The V end lost 5 bases, the J end lost 14 bases, and 18 bases lay between the germline ends. The germline V gene has CDR1 MNHNS and CDR2 SASEGT. The CDR3: CASSPLFGQGLFF. CDR3 bases: TGTGCCAGCAGTCCACTATTCGGCCAAGGGCTGTTTTTT.

The chain employs TRBV18 and TRBJ2-4; possible D gene TRBD1, 5 bases. The CDR3 length is 18 residues. Germline V gene sequence: CDR1 KGHSH, CDR2 LQKENI. Trimming removed 2 bases at V and 0 bases at J, with 17 bases between. CDR3 coding DNA: TGTGCCAGCTCACCAGCAGGGATTGGGCCTATAGCCAAAAACATTCAGTACTTC. Encoded protein: CASSPAGIGPIAKNIQYF.

The V call is TRBV15, the J call TRBJ2-5, with D perhaps assigned TRBD1 or TRBD2 (5 bases each). This CDR3 region has 15 residues. Germline loops: CDR1 LNHNV, CDR2 YYDKDF (reference sequence). V was shortened by 3 bases and J by 1 base, with 12 bases between the two germline ends. CDR3 loop: CATSSRLGGQETQYF. The CDR3 DNA is TGTGCCACCAGCAGTAGGCTTGGGGGCCAAGAGACCCAGTACTTC.

This chain connects TRBV15 to TRBJ2-5; D not resolved. Germline V gene lookup returns CDR1 LNHNV and CDR2 YYDKDF (reference sequence). The CDR3 extends over 15 amino acids. V lost 0 bases, J lost 7 bases, and 15 bases lay in between. CDR3 sequence reads: CATSRDTRRSGTQYF. CDR3 DNA: TGTGCCACCAGCAGAGATACGAGGCGGTCGGGGACCCAGTACTTC.

The V call is TRBV28, the J call TRBJ1-5, with unresolved D. Germline V gives CDR1 MDHEN, CDR2 SYDVKM. This CDR3 region has 15 residues. V gave up 5 bases and J gave up 1 base, with 12 bases separating them. CDR3 protein: CASSPRESSNQPQHF. DNA of the CDR3: TGTGCCAGCAGTCCCAGAGAATCGAGCAATCAGCCCCAGCATTTT.

This clonotype was seen repeatedly, ten times or more. The CDR3 reads CASSFSSTSPGNEQFF. The CDR3 DNA sequence: TGTGCCAGCAGTTTTAGTTCGACTAGCCCTGGGAATGAGCAGTTCTTC. This rearrangement joins TRBV27 to TRBJ2-1, with TRBD2 matching over 7 bases. The germline V gene encodes CDR1 MNHEY and CDR2 SMNVEV (reference sequence). The CDR3 length is 16 residues. J was trimmed by 7 bases and V by 3 bases; bases with no gene match: 12.